This T cell receptor beta chain stems from a study of shared clonotypes between healthy human individuals. Naive CD8 cells, CD45RO-negative and positively selected for CCR7, excluded terminally differentiated effector memory CD45RA+ cells. Donors were healthy HIV-negative adults without recently reported acute infections or vaccinations. Study processing details: Junction-only sequences produced by ImmunoSEQ had no quality scores, so filtering differed. TCRdb keeps only in-frame clones here, not all; method: immunoSEQ multiplex PCR. V, J and clone size are taken as reported in that table, and D and trimming were inferred from the DNA itself. The sample has roughly 2,000,000 clones, about 95% seen once. Study-level findings and limits: What naive subsets generally showed was a larger estimated richness than memory subsets showed. Four donors shared around 5% of their naive CD4 clonotypes.

Trimming stripped 2 bases from V and 8 bases from J, with 9 bases between. This CDR3 comprises 12 residues. The germline gives CDR1 SEHNR, CDR2 FQNEAQ (reference sequence). This clone has a handful of counts. Antigen unknown. The chain links TRBV7-9 to TRBJ1-1; tentatively, D is TRBD1 (6 bases). Sequencing was performed on naive CD8+ T cells sorted from blood. The TCR sequence derives from a man between 18 and 35 years old in good health. CDR3: CASSLTGLEAFF. CDR3 coding DNA: TGTGCCAGCAGCTTAACAGGGCTAGAAGCTTTCTTT. The variable domain in full, completed from reference TRBV7-9 and TRBJ1-1, reads DTGVSQNPRHKITKRGQNVTFRCDPISEHNRLYWYRQTLGQGPEFLTYFQNEAQLEKSRLLSDRFSAERPKGSFSTLEIQRTEQGDSAMYLCASSLTGLEAFFGQGTRLTVV.